A single sample gave rise to the 29 T cell receptor delta chains below, sequenced in a study of gamma-delta T cells after stem cell transplantation. TCRdb reprocessed the RT-PCR reads through CATT. The sample records 1,700 or so delta-chain clones, roughly 45% being singletons. The sample comprised gamma-delta T cells. The receptors were gathered from a human donor. It is not recorded whose cells these are; they may come from a transplant donor.

Comments on this clone: Given a much more abundant clone one base away, this may be a read error. The same CDR3 can be traced to other DNA sequences in this sample. The V call is TRDV2, the J call TRDJ1; 9 bases fit TRDD3. V was pared by 1 base and J by 0 bases, with 20 bases of the junction left unmatched. This CDR3 spans 21 amino acids. Germline loops: CDR1 GEAIGNYY, CDR2 EKD. CDR3 in DNA: TGTGCCTGTGACACTGTTAAGGCCCCTGTCGGGGGATACAGAGACACCGATAAACTCATCTTT. It encodes CACDTVKAPVGGYRDTDKLIF.

To note about this clone: It is likely a read error: a sequence one base away is far more abundant. The chain links TRDV2 to TRDJ3, with 7 bases lining up with TRDD3. Germline lookup yields CDR1 GEAIGNYY and CDR2 EKD. This CDR3 has 25 amino acids. Written as DNA, the CDR3 is TGTGCCTGTGACACCGTGAGTGGATGGGGGACCCCGCTTCGTTTATCGTCCTGGGACACCCGACATATGTTTTTC. It translates to CACDTVSGWGTPLRLSSWDTRHMFF.

The genes are TRDV2 and TRDJ1; 9 positions match TRDD3. V trimming: 3 bases; J trimming: 1 base; junction bases outside the gene matches: 2. Germline V gives CDR1 GEAIGNYY, CDR2 EKD. This CDR3 has 14 residues. CDR3 sequence: CACDPWGITDKLIF. The CDR3 DNA sequence: TGTGCCTGTGACCCCTGGGGGATCACCGATAAACTCATCTTT.

This clone was seen only a few times. A far more abundant clone sits one base away, making this likely a read error. The chain employs TRDV3 and TRDJ1; D unclear. The CDR3 is 15 residues long. In germline, CDR1 is TVYSNPD, CDR2 GDNSRS (reference sequence). The DNA for the CDR3 is TGTGCCTTTGAGACCCCTATATCCCACGCCGATAAACCCATCTTT. It specifies CAFETPISHADKPIF.

Concerning this clone: This probably arose from a read error, given a far larger clone one base away. The identical CDR3 is also encoded by other nucleotide sequences in the sample. This chain links TRDV2 with TRDJ1; D remains unclear. Germline CDR1 and CDR2: GEAIGNYY and EKD. The CDR3 consists of 14 residues. V lost 3 bases, J lost 1 base, and 11 bases lay in between. CDR3 region: CACDRLRPTDKLIF. The CDR3 DNA sequence: TGTGCCTGTGACCGGCTACGTCCCACCGATAAACTCATCTTT.

This clone is termed medium-sized. This chain uses TRDV2 with TRDJ1; TRDD3 matches 11 bases. The CDR3 has 15 residues. Germline V lookup: CDR1 GEAIGNYY, CDR2 EKD. The junction had 5 bases not matched to a gene; V was cut back by 2 bases and J by 4 bases. CDR3 nucleotide sequence: TGTGCCTGTGACAGAGGGTGGGGGATACGCGATAAACTCATCTTT. Encoded protein: CACDRGWGIRDKLIF.

The gene calls are TRDV1 and TRDJ1, with 7 bases matching TRDD3. CDR3 length: 17 amino acids. Germline V gives CDR1 TSWWSYY, CDR2 QGS. Trimming at V came to 0 bases and at J to 2 bases, leaving 9 bases not matched to a gene. The CDR3, as DNA: TGTGCTCTTGGGGAACTGGCCGAACTGGGGATAACCGATAAACTCATCTTT. Translated: CALGELAELGITDKLIF.

V gene TRDV1 combines with J gene TRDJ1; TRDD3 matches at 7 bases. The CDR3 is made up of 18 amino acids. The germline gives CDR1 TSWWSYY, CDR2 QGS. Losses at the gene ends were 5 bases for V and 0 bases for J; bases not matched to a gene: 15. The CDR3, as DNA: TGTGCTCTTGGGAAGGGATACTACCGTAGGGAGTACACCGATAAACTCATCTTT. This sequence encodes CALGKGYYRREYTDKLIF.

This clone was counted a few times. V is TRDV2 and J is TRDJ3, with D perhaps TRDD3 (5 bases). Germline V lookup: CDR1 GEAIGNYY, CDR2 EKD. CDR3 length equals 18 residues. Deletions cut 1 base from V and 0 bases from J, with 12 bases between. CDR3 bases: TGTGCCTGTGACACGGTACTGGCGAGCTCCTGGGACACCCGACAGATGTTTTTC. Translation: CACDTVLASSWDTRQMFF.

The V gene is TRDV2, the J gene TRDJ1; TRDD3 agrees at 13 bases. With V trimmed by 7 bases and J by 0 bases, 13 bases remained unmatched. The length of the CDR3 is 18 residues. CDR1 and CDR2 from the germline V gene are GEAIGNYY and EKD. This CDR3 reads CACDSVLGDTRNTDKLIF. CDR3 DNA sequence: TGTGCCTGCGACTCAGTACTGGGGGATACGCGTAACACCGATAAACTCATCTTT.

This chain joins TRDV2 and TRDJ1, with a possible D match to TRDD3 (6 bases). CDR1 and CDR2 from the germline V gene are GEAIGNYY and EKD. Trimming left V 0 bases short and J 0 bases short, with 22 bases between. This CDR3 is 19 amino acids long. This CDR3 is CACDTVRKAGEPYTDKLIF. CDR3 DNA sequence: TGTGCCTGTGACACCGTCCGCAAGGCTGGGGAACCTTACACCGATAAACTCATCTTT.

The rearrangement joins TRDV2 to TRDJ1, with 9 nucleotides matching TRDD3. Unmatched junction bases numbered 14, after V lost 3 bases and J lost 1 base. Germline CDR1 GEAIGNYY, CDR2 EKD. The length of the CDR3 is 18 residues. CDR3: CACDGLGDSFRITDKLIF. CDR3 sequence (DNA): TGTGCCTGTGACGGACTGGGGGACTCTTTTCGAATCACCGATAAACTCATCTTT.

In regard to this clone: It may be a read error: a sequence one base away is much more abundant. The chain joins TRDV1 to TRDJ1; either TRDD2 or TRDD3 may supply D (7 bases each). CDR3 size: 19 residues. Germline CDR1 is TSWWSYY and CDR2 is QGS. The CDR3 sequence is CALGPSFLLWGASTDKPIF. The CDR3 nucleotides read TGTGCTCTTGGGCCATCCTTCCTTCTCTGGGGGGCCTCGACCGATAAACCCATCTTT.

The chain links TRDV2 to TRDJ1, with TRDD3 matching 7 bases. This CDR3 has 15 residues. Germline CDR1 reads GEAIGNYY; CDR2 reads EKD. The trim removed 1 base at V and 2 bases at J, leaving 6 bases unmatched. The CDR3 sequence: CACDTLGVTTDKLIF. CDR3 nucleotide sequence: TGTGCCTGTGACACGCTGGGGGTTACTACCGATAAACTCATCTTT.

The chain has TRDV2 and TRDJ1, with 13 bases that match TRDD3. With V trimmed by 7 bases and J by 0 bases, 13 bases remained unmatched. This CDR3 spans 18 amino acids. Germline V gene lookup returns CDR1 GEAIGNYY and CDR2 EKD. CDR3 region: CACDTLLGDTQYTDKLIF. CDR3 bases: TGTGCCTGCGATACTTTACTGGGGGATACGCAGTACACCGATAAACTCATCTTT.

This clone was counted between two and nine times. The chain uses TRDV2 and TRDJ1, with 11 bases fitting TRDD3. J lost 3 bases, V lost 0 bases, and 11 bases had no gene match. The CDR3 has 18 residues. Germline V lookup: CDR1 GEAIGNYY, CDR2 EKD. The CDR3 coding sequence is TGTGCCTGTGACACCCTTATCCGGCTGGGGGATACTCCCGATAAACTCATCTTT. Protein sequence: CACDTLIRLGDTPDKLIF.

In this sample, this clone turned up a few times. The same CDR3 also results from other DNA sequences found in this sample. The J gene is TRDJ1, the V gene TRDV1; 13 bases match TRDD3. The ends lost 1 base at V and 2 bases at J; junction bases unmatched: 22. This CDR3 comprises 23 residues. CDR1 is TSWWSYY and CDR2 is QGS in the germline V gene. CDR3 amino acids: CALGEPPLFPPYWGIRQTDKLIF. CDR3 coding DNA: TGTGCTCTTGGGGAACCTCCCCTCTTCCCGCCTTACTGGGGGATACGCCAGACCGATAAACTCATCTTT.

This clone is termed large. The chain recombines TRDV2 with TRDJ1; TRDD3 is a possible D gene (5 bases). This CDR3 spans 18 amino acids. Germline lookup yields CDR1 GEAIGNYY and CDR2 EKD. V was cut by 0 bases and J by 0 bases, with 19 bases left in between. The chain's CDR3 is CACDTVSIMGSNTDKLIF. The CDR3 DNA follows: TGTGCCTGTGACACCGTTAGCATTATGGGGAGCAACACCGATAAACTCATCTTT.

By sample fraction, this clone is large (0.1 to 1%). This same CDR3 is encoded by further DNA sequences in the sample. The rearrangement uses TRDV3 and TRDJ1; possible D gene TRDD3, 9 bases. V was cut by 4 bases and J by 0 bases, with 36 bases left in between. This CDR3 region has 21 residues. Germline loops: CDR1 TVYSNPD, CDR2 GDNSRS (reference sequence). CDR3 protein: CASVYLPKPDWGTVYTDKLIF. The DNA for the CDR3 is TGTGCCTCTGTCTACCTTCCTAAACCGGACTGGGGGACCGTGTACACCGATAAACTCATCTTT.

This chain connects TRDV2 to TRDJ1; 13 nucleotides agree with TRDD3. Germline values: CDR1 GEAIGNYY, CDR2 EKD. The CDR3 covers 16 residues. The J segment lost 2 bases and the V segment lost 3 bases, leaving 5 bases of the junction unmatched. The CDR3 nucleotides are TGTGCCTGTGACCCACTGGGGGATACGATAACCGATAAACTCATCTTT. Translating gives CACDPLGDTITDKLIF.

The chain joins TRDV2 to TRDJ1; 10 bases match TRDD3. The ends lost 0 bases at V and 1 base at J; junction bases unmatched: 13. Germline values: CDR1 GEAIGNYY, CDR2 EKD. This CDR3 is built from 19 residues. Here the CDR3 reads CACDTVDPGDTRGTDKLIF. CDR3 DNA: TGTGCCTGTGACACCGTAGACCCGGGGGATACGCGGGGCACCGATAAACTCATCTTT.

This clone came up a few times. The rearrangement links TRDV3 to TRDJ1; 10 bases agree with TRDD3. CDR3 length: 18 amino acids. V trimming: 1 base; J trimming: 7 bases; junction bases outside the gene matches: 21. The germline gives CDR1 TVYSNPD, CDR2 GDNSRS (reference sequence). The CDR3 nucleotides are TGTGCCTTTACCAGTCCCTACCCGTCCTGGGGGATAAAGGCTAAACTCATCTTT. Translating gives CAFTSPYPSWGIKAKLIF.

On this clone: A far larger clone is a single base away, which makes a read error likely. Other DNA sequences within the sample encode an identical CDR3. V gene TRDV2 combines with J gene TRDJ1, with D perhaps matching TRDD3 (5 bases). Germline CDR1 is GEAIGNYY and CDR2 is EKD. The CDR3 totals 15 residues. The CDR3 here is CACLNLLENRDKLIF. The CDR3 nucleotides read TGTGCCTGTCTAAATTTACTGGAGAACCGCGATAAGCTCATCTTT.

J is TRDJ1 and V is TRDV1; 11 nucleotides agree with TRDD3. This CDR3 is built from 20 residues. The germline V gene encodes CDR1 TSWWSYY and CDR2 QGS. The V and J ends lost 5 bases and 0 bases, in that order; junction bases with no gene match: 17. CDR3 nucleotides: TGTGCTCTTGGGCTCTCCGCCTTCCTGTGGGGGATACGACACACCGATAAACTCATCTTT. It encodes CALGLSAFLWGIRHTDKLIF.

This clone was seen once. The chain is built from TRDV2 and TRDJ1, with D perhaps being TRDD2 or TRDD3 (9 bases each). V was pared by 3 bases and J by 6 bases, with 28 bases between. The germline gives CDR1 GEAIGNYY, CDR2 EKD. The CDR3 has 18 amino acids. CDR3 protein: CACDGLPTSGGSGHKLIF. CDR3 DNA: TGTGCCTGTGACGGCCTTCCTACTTCTGGGGGATCCGGACATAAACTCATCTTT.

This clone was observed a handful of times. V and J are TRDV2 and TRDJ2; D not resolved. Germline V gene sequence: CDR1 GEAIGNYY, CDR2 EKD. This CDR3 has 15 residues. V lost 1 base and J 0 bases, leaving 8 bases between the germline ends. This CDR3 is CACDTMGTLTAQLFF. Here the CDR3 DNA reads TGTGCCTGTGACACGATGGGAACTTTGACAGCACAACTCTTCTTT.

The V and J genes are TRDV2 and TRDJ1, with 12 bases lining up with TRDD3. After removal of 2 bases from V and 8 bases from J, the junction contained 29 bases not matched to a gene. The CDR3 has 22 amino acids. Germline CDR1 and CDR2: GEAIGNYY and EKD. The CDR3 region has the DNA TGTGCCTGTGACAAGGTCACGCCTGGGGGATACGACCCCCCCGGGGCAGAGGGCAAACTCATCTTT. Encoded protein: CACDKVTPGGYDPPGAEGKLIF.

The rearrangement joins TRDV2 to TRDJ1; TRDD3 agrees at 7 bases. The CDR3 has 20 amino acids. Looked up from germline, CDR1 is GEAIGNYY and CDR2 is EKD. The ends lost 3 bases at V and 0 bases at J; junction bases unmatched: 21. The CDR3 loop is CACDPLGAASRSVYTDKLIF. Written as DNA, the CDR3 is TGTGCCTGTGACCCGCTGGGGGCCGCGTCCCGTTCGGTGTACACCGATAAACTCATCTTT.

With regard to this clone: Just one base apart from a much larger clone, this may be a read error. This specimen includes other DNA sequences encoding the same CDR3. The chain recombines TRDV2 with TRDJ1, with 8 bases fitting TRDD3. The CDR3 has 17 residues. The germline CDR1 and CDR2 sequences are GEAIGNYY and EKD. The CDR3 reads CACDSLGDVSYTDKLIF. The CDR3 DNA is TGTGCCTGTGACTCGCTGGGGGACGTTTCGTACACAGATAAACTCATCTTT.